The rows below give T cell receptor beta chains drawn from one sample of a study of blood T cell repertoires in COVID-19. Clones were read by immunoSEQ multiplex PCR, and TCRdb kept only the in-frame ones, dropping some. The table includes around 140,000 clones, approximately 85% detected once. The material sequenced was peripheral blood. The receptor source for this set is a man aged 65-85 years with acute or convalescent COVID-19. Both conserved end residues are part of each CDR3. The D gene is left open where the match is weak. For some rows the clone size is stated as once, few or many, or as a class when expanded; others skip it.

V gene	J gene	D gene	clone size	CDR3 protein	CDR3 DNA
TRBV25-1	TRBJ1-3	.	.	CASSRMGGLTSGNTIYF	TGTGCCAGCAGCCGCATGGGCGGACTAACCTCTGGAAACACCATATATTTT
TRBV13	TRBJ2-7	TRBD1	.	CASSLMGQRSYEQYF	TGTGCCAGCAGCTTAATGGGACAGAGATCCTACGAGCAGTACTTC
TRBV5-6	TRBJ2-2	TRBD1	once	CASTYGTAGGTGELFF	TGTGCCAGCACCTACGGGACAGCCGGCGGCACCGGGGAGCTGTTTTTT
TRBV19	TRBJ2-3	.	once	CASSRFSEGWADTQYF	TGTGCCAGTAGTCGTTTTTCGGAGGGTTGGGCAGATACGCAGTATTTT
TRBV30	TRBJ1-3	TRBD1	.	CAWRPRQGAPGNTIYF	TGTGCCTGGAGACCCAGACAGGGGGCGCCTGGAAACACCATATATTTT
TRBV27	TRBJ1-5	.	.	CASSPRQNNQPQHF	TGTGCCAGCAGCCCTAGACAGAACAATCAGCCCCAGCATTTT
TRBV3-1/TRBV3-2	TRBJ1-5	TRBD1	.	CASSRTGNNQPQHF	TGTGCCAGCAGCAGGACAGGGAACAATCAGCCCCAGCATTTT
TRBV10-1	TRBJ2-3	.	.	CASSALRTAETGYF	TGCGCCAGCAGTGCTTTGAGGACAGCCGAAACCGGGTATTTT
TRBV5-6	TRBJ1-1	TRBD1	.	CASSLWTGPGTEAFF	TGTGCCAGCAGCTTGTGGACAGGACCGGGGACTGAAGCTTTCTTT
TRBV2	TRBJ2-7	TRBD2	.	CASSRSGGGSYEQYF	TGTGCCAGCAGTCGGAGCGGGGGTGGATCCTACGAGCAGTACTTC
TRBV28	TRBJ2-6	.	.	CASRSGDGANVLTF	TGTGCCAGCAGAAGCGGTGATGGGGCCAACGTCCTGACTTTC
TRBV28	TRBJ1-2	.	.	CASRSNGARYGYTF	TGTGCCAGCAGGTCAAATGGGGCGCGATATGGCTACACCTTC
TRBV30	TRBJ1-1	.	.	CAWIRNGQRLNTEAFF	TGTGCCTGGATTAGAAATGGACAGCGCCTGAACACTGAAGCTTTCTTT
TRBV11-2	TRBJ1-1	.	.	CASSLDVQVAEAFF	TGTGCCAGCAGCTTAGACGTGCAGGTCGCTGAAGCTTTCTTT
TRBV4-1	TRBJ1-4	TRBD1	.	CASSQAGTVIATNEKLFF	TGCGCCAGCAGCCAAGCCGGGACAGTCATTGCAACTAATGAAAAACTGTTTTTT
TRBV5-5	TRBJ1-2	.	once	CASSLDSYYGYTF	TGTGCCAGCAGCTTGGACTCTTACTATGGCTACACCTTC